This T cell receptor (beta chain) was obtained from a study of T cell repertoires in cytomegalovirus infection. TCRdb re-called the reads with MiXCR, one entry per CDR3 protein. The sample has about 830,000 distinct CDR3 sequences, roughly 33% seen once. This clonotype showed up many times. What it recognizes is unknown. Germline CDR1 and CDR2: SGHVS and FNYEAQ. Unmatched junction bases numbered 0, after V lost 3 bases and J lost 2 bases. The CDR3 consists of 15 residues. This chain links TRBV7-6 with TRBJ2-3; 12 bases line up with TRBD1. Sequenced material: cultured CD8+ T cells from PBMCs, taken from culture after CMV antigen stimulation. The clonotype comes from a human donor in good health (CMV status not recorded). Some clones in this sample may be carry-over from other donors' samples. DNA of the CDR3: TGTGCCAGCAGCTTGGGACAGGGGGCCACAGATACGCAGTATTTT. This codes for CASSLGQGATDTQYF.